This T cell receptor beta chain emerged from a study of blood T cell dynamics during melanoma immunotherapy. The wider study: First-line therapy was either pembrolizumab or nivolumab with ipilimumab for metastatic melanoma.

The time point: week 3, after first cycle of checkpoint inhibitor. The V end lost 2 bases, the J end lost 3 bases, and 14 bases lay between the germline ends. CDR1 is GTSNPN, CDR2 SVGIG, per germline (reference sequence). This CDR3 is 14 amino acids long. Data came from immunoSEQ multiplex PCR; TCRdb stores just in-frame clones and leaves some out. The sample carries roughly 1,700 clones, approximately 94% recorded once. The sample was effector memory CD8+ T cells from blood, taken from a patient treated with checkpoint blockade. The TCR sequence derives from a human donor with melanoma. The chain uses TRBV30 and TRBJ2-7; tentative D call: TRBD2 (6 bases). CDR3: CAWSNPRDYYEQYF. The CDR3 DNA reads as TGTGCCTGGAGTAACCCGCGGGATTACTACGAGCAGTACTTC.